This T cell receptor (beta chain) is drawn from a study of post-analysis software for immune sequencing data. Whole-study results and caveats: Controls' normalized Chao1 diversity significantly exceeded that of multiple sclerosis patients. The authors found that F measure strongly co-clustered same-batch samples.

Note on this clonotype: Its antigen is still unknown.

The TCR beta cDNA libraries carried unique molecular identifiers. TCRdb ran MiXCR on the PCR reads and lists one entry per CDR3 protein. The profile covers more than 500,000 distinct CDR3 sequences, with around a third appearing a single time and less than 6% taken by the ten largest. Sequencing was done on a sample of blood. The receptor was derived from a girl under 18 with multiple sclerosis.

CDR3 nucleotide sequence: TGTGCCAGCAGTGAAGTCGGGACAGATACGCAGTATTTT. This translates into CASSEVGTDTQYF. J is TRBJ2-3 and V is TRBV2; D not certain. CDR3 length: 13 amino acids. Germline V gene data show CDR1 as SNHLY and CDR2 as FYNNEI. Trimming left V 1 base short and J 3 bases short, with 5 bases between.